A single sample gave rise to the 27 T cell receptor beta chains below, sequenced in a study of T cell changes during pregnancy in multiple sclerosis. The data were produced by immunoSEQ multiplex PCR, yet TCRdb's version contains in-frame clones alone and is incomplete. The repertoire holds under 40,000 clones, 92% seen once, with around 0.45% in the top ten. The input for sequencing was CD4+ T cells from peripheral blood mononuclear cells, taken in the third trimester of pregnancy. Receptors originate from a female donor in good health, enrolled as a control in a pregnancy study.

A single count supports this clone. J is TRBJ1-1 and V is TRBV4-3, with D unclear. The CDR3 consists of 13 residues. CDR1 LGHNA and CDR2 YSLEER come from the germline V gene. The V end was cut by 4 bases, the J end by 1 base, with 7 bases between. CDR3 DNA sequence: TGCGCCAGCAGCCGAGGTCCGAACACTGAAGCTTTCTTT. Amino acids: CASSRGPNTEAFF.

The V call is TRBV30, the J call TRBJ1-1, with D possibly being TRBD1 (6 bases). This CDR3 is 16 amino acids long. V was shortened by 5 bases and J by 0 bases, with 19 bases between the two germline ends. The V gene's germline CDR1 is GTSNPN and CDR2 SVGIG (reference sequence). CDR3 sequence (DNA): TGTGCCTGGGTACCACTCCGGCAGGGGATGAACACTGAAGCTTTCTTT. This encodes CAWVPLRQGMNTEAFF.

The V and J genes are TRBV28 and TRBJ1-1; D is uncertain. The CDR3 is 11 amino acids. In germline, CDR1 is MDHEN, CDR2 SYDVKM. V was shortened by 4 bases and J by 8 bases, with 8 bases between the two germline ends. The CDR3 bases are TGTGCCAGCAGTTCAAGACAAGAAGCTTTCTTT. It translates to CASSSRQEAFF.

The rearrangement joins TRBV7-2 to TRBJ1-1, with TRBD1 as a possible D gene (5 bases). Deletions cut 8 bases from V and 4 bases from J, with 20 bases between. There are 15 residues in the CDR3. In germline, CDR1 is SGHTA, CDR2 FQGNSA. The chain's CDR3 is CASRTGEAMGTEAFF. CDR3 nucleotides: TGTGCCAGCCGTACGGGGGAGGCGATGGGCACTGAAGCTTTCTTT.

The gene calls are TRBV30 and TRBJ1-1; D unclear. The CDR3 has 11 amino acids. Per the germline V gene, CDR1 is GTSNPN and CDR2 is SVGIG (reference sequence). The V and J ends lost 7 bases and 6 bases respectively, with 12 bases between them. The CDR3 sequence is CAFSSPAEAFF. The CDR3 DNA follows: TGTGCCTTTTCCTCCCCGGCTGAAGCTTTCTTT.

The gene calls are TRBV30 and TRBJ2-7, with TRBD2 as a possible D gene (5 bases). CDR1 and CDR2 from the germline V gene are GTSNPN and SVGIG (reference sequence). With 3 bases removed from V and 4 bases from J, the gap between germline ends came to 13 bases. The CDR3 runs 13 residues. The CDR3 protein is CAWRRGLKYEQYF. CDR3 bases: TGTGCCTGGAGGCGAGGACTCAAGTACGAGCAGTACTTC.

The V and J genes are TRBV18 and TRBJ2-4, with a weak D call TRBD1 (6 bases). The ends were cut back, 6 bases at V and 5 bases at J, with 20 bases in the middle. The V gene's germline CDR1 is KGHSH and CDR2 LQKENI. The CDR3 runs to 16 residues. The CDR3 DNA follows: TGTGCCAGCTCCTCCTTACCCTGGGGGACACAAAACATTCAGTACTTC. This codes for CASSSLPWGTQNIQYF.

V gene TRBV6-6 combines with J gene TRBJ2-3; 7 positions agree with TRBD1. V gave up 8 bases and J gave up 3 bases; unmatched junction bases: 2. Per germline, CDR1 MNHNY and CDR2 SVGAGI (reference sequence). This CDR3 has 12 residues. The CDR3 DNA sequence: TGTGCCAGCCAGGGGGTAACAGATACGCAGTATTTT. Translation gives CASQGVTDTQYF.

V gene TRBV4-1 combines with J gene TRBJ2-6, with TRBD1 identical over 9 bases. Trimming at V came to 3 bases and at J to 0 bases, leaving 9 bases not matched to a gene. The CDR3 has 19 amino acids. The germline gives CDR1 MGHRA, CDR2 YSYEKL. In nucleotides, the CDR3 is TGCGCCAGCAGCCAGGCCGGACAGGGGACTCTCTCTGGGGCCAACGTCCTGACTTTC. Its translation: CASSQAGQGTLSGANVLTF.

The CDR3 here is CASTHSGANVLTF. In DNA, the CDR3 is TGTGCCAGCACCCACTCTGGGGCCAACGTCCTGACTTTC. V usage is TRBV6-1 and J usage is TRBJ2-6; no reliable D call. This CDR3 region has 13 residues. Trimming stripped 7 bases from V and 0 bases from J, with 4 bases between. The V gene's germline CDR1 is MNHNS and CDR2 SASEGT.

The chain combines TRBV7-9 with TRBJ2-5, with a weak D call TRBD1 (6 bases). V lost 5 bases, J lost 4 bases, and 17 bases lay in between. Germline-derived CDR1 and CDR2 are SEHNR and FQNEAQ (reference sequence). The CDR3 is 15 amino acids. DNA of the CDR3: TGTGCCAGCAGCCCCACAGGGTGGAGGCGAGAGACCCAGTACTTC. This sequence encodes CASSPTGWRRETQYF. Variable domain in full (rest from reference TRBV7-9 and TRBJ2-5): DTGVSQNPRHKITKRGQNVTFRCDPISEHNRLYWYRQTLGQGPEFLTYFQNEAQLEKSRLLSDRFSAERPKGSFSTLEIQRTEQGDSAMYLCASSPTGWRRETQYFGPGTRLLVL.

This sequence joins TRBV30 and TRBJ1-2, with D unresolved. The CDR3 runs to 15 residues. Germline V CDR1 and CDR2: GTSNPN, SVGIG (reference sequence). The V end was cut by 4 bases, the J end by 2 bases, with 17 bases between. The CDR3 DNA is TGTGCCTGGACCCTAAGGCGGCGGGTAAACTATGGCTACACCTTC. Protein: CAWTLRRRVNYGYTF.

The rearrangement links TRBV21-1 to TRBJ2-7; the DNA was not used to check the table's D call, TRBD1. TRBV21-1 is a known pseudogene. The CDR3 contains 14 residues. The CDR3, as DNA: TGTGCCAGCAGCCGACAGGGATCGGACTACGAGCAGTACTTC. This translates into CASSRQGSDYEQYF.

This chain uses TRBV4-3 with TRBJ2-2; 8 bases align to TRBD1. This CDR3 has 15 amino acids. Germline CDR1 and CDR2: LGHNA and YSLEER. With 6 bases clipped from V and 2 bases from J, the junction kept 5 bases outside the gene matches. CDR3 DNA sequence: TGCGCCAGCAGTCGGACAGGGATAAACACCGGGGAGCTGTTTTTT. Amino acid sequence: CASSRTGINTGELFF.

This rearrangement joins TRBV18 to TRBJ1-6; a possible D gene is TRBD1 (5 bases). V was clipped by 8 bases and J by 5 bases, with 13 bases between them. CDR3 size: 14 residues. Germline values: CDR1 KGHSH, CDR2 LQKENI. CDR3 nucleotides: TGTGCCAGCCACCTAGGGGCTAATAATTCACCCCTCCACTTT. Translated: CASHLGANNSPLHF.

The chain is built from TRBV21-1 and TRBJ2-1; the table's D call of TRBD2 was not tested on the DNA. TRBV21-1 is marked as a pseudogene. CDR3 size: 17 residues. The CDR3: CASSRGRGGNSYNEQFF. The CDR3 DNA reads as TGTGCCAGCAGCAGGGGGCGGGGGGGAAACTCCTACAATGAGCAGTTCTTC.

The chain combines TRBV5-1 with TRBJ1-1; 7 nucleotides agree with TRBD1. The CDR3 runs 15 residues. Trimming cost V 6 bases and J 4 bases; bases outside gene matches: 12. Germline V lookup: CDR1 SGHRS, CDR2 YFSETQ. CDR3 protein: CASNPTGYGGTEAFF. In DNA, the CDR3 is TGCGCCAGCAATCCGACAGGGTACGGGGGCACTGAAGCTTTCTTT.

The chain joins TRBV19 to TRBJ1-4; perhaps TRBD1 as D (6 bases). V gave up 7 bases and J gave up 5 bases, with 17 bases separating them. CDR1 and CDR2 (germline): LNHDA, SQIVND (reference sequence). This CDR3 has 15 amino acids. CDR3: CASKKGRTENEKLFF. DNA of the CDR3: TGTGCCAGTAAGAAGGGACGGACAGAAAATGAAAAACTGTTTTTT.

This chain uses TRBV18 with TRBJ2-2; 8 bases align to TRBD1. The CDR3 covers 16 residues. Germline V gene data show CDR1 as KGHSH and CDR2 as LQKENI. J lost 4 bases, V lost 4 bases, and 8 bases had no gene match. The CDR3 spells CASSRGQGAPTGELFF. CDR3 sequence (DNA): TGTGCCAGCTCACGAGGCCAGGGGGCTCCCACCGGGGAGCTGTTTTTT. The whole variable domain, filled in from reference TRBV18 and TRBJ2-2, reads NAGVMQNPRHLVRRRGQEARLRCSPMKGHSHVYWYRQLPEEGLKFMVYLQKENIIDESGMPKERFSAEFPKEGPSILRIQQVVRGDSAAYFCASSRGQGAPTGELFFGEGSRLTVL.

V usage is TRBV4-3 and J usage is TRBJ1-2; TRBD1 matches 7 bases. The CDR3 totals 15 residues. Germline CDR1 reads LGHNA; CDR2 reads YSLEER. J was trimmed by 5 bases and V by 1 base; bases with no gene match: 7. The DNA of the CDR3 is TGCGCCAGCAGCCAAGGGGGGGCAGGGGGGTATGGCTACACCTTC. Its protein product is CASSQGGAGGYGYTF.

V usage is TRBV4-3 and J usage is TRBJ1-1; D may be TRBD1 (6 bases). From germline, CDR1 is LGHNA and CDR2 YSLEER. The CDR3 runs 15 residues. V lost 2 bases and J lost 4, with 14 bases in between. DNA of the CDR3: TGCGCCAGCAGCCAATACACAGGGTTGCCCACTGAAGCTTTCTTT. Encoded protein: CASSQYTGLPTEAFF.

The rearrangement joins TRBV4-1 to TRBJ1-2; D might be TRBD1 (6 bases). Trimming cost V 0 bases and J 6 bases, with 20 bases left between them. In germline, CDR1 is MGHRA, CDR2 YSYEKL. This CDR3 has 17 residues. The CDR3 DNA is TGCGCCAGCAGCCAAGAACTATGGGGGGGCATTAGGGATGGCTACACCTTC. It translates to CASSQELWGGIRDGYTF.

The V gene is TRBV5-6, the J gene TRBJ1-5; D gene ambiguous. The CDR3 runs 14 residues. The V and J ends lost 4 bases and 4 bases respectively, with 12 bases between them. Germline assignment: CDR1 SGHDT and CDR2 YYEEEE. The CDR3 DNA is TGTGCCAGCAGCCGAGGCAGCCTTAATCAGCCCCAGCATTTT. Translation: CASSRGSLNQPQHF.

This chain connects TRBV6-5 to TRBJ1-2; possibly TRBD1 for D (5 bases). The germline gives CDR1 MNHEY, CDR2 SVGAGI. CDR3 length: 15 amino acids. Trimming removed 3 bases from V and 3 bases from J, with 14 bases in between. Here the CDR3 DNA reads TGTGCCAGCAGTTATGGGGCAGGAGATTACTATGGCTACACCTTC. Amino acid sequence: CASSYGAGDYYGYTF.

The chain is built from TRBV4-3 and TRBJ2-2, with 12 positions matching TRBD2. V shed 1 base and J 6 bases; nucleotides not matched to a gene: 0. Per germline, CDR1 LGHNA and CDR2 YSLEER. The CDR3 totals 15 residues. CDR3 coding DNA: TGCGCCAGCAGCCAAGGACTAGCGGGGGCCGGGGAGCTGTTTTTT. It yields the protein CASSQGLAGAGELFF.

The rearrangement uses TRBV6-5 and TRBJ1-1; the D gene is possibly TRBD1 (6 bases). The CDR3 is 14 amino acids. Deletions cut 5 bases from V and 4 bases from J, with 14 bases between. The germline CDR1 and CDR2 sequences are MNHEY and SVGAGI. Here the CDR3 reads CASSRLTGFTEAFF. The CDR3 nucleotides read TGTGCCAGCAGTCGATTAACAGGGTTCACTGAAGCTTTCTTT.

This chain links TRBV7-2 with TRBJ2-2, with 7 bases identical to TRBD2. CDR3 length: 16 residues. Losses at the gene ends were 0 bases for V and 0 bases for J; bases not matched to a gene: 1. The germline V gene encodes CDR1 SGHTA and CDR2 FQGNSA. The CDR3: CASSLASGANTGELFF. CDR3 nucleotide sequence: TGTGCCAGCAGCTTAGCCAGCGGGGCGAACACCGGGGAGCTGTTTTTT.